The rows below give T cell receptor beta chains drawn from one sample of a study of CD4 T cells in relation to SARS-CoV-2 and coronaviruses. Repertoires were generated with immunoSEQ multiplex PCR, while TCRdb's copy carries only in-frame clones and drops some. Of about 22,000 clones in the sample, about 79% were seen once. These receptors lack a known antigen. Sequencing was carried out using CD4+ T cells from PBMCs, cultured in vitro. All receptors derive from a human donor in good health. CDR3s include the opening cysteine and the closing phenylalanine or tryptophan.

J	V	CDR3
TRBJ1-1	TRBV2	CASPGRGAWTEAFF
TRBJ1-5	TRBV20-1	CSASRQLNQPQHF
TRBJ2-7	TRBV21-1	CASSKDSPRTGGYEQYF
TRBJ1-5	TRBV12-3/TRBV12-4	CASSFGSNQPQHF
TRBJ2-2	TRBV6-4	CASSDTDTGELFF
TRBJ1-6	TRBV10-2	CASGVGPGNSPLHF
TRBJ1-2	TRBV3-1/TRBV3-2	CASSQAKGAYGYTF
TRBJ2-1	TRBV3-1/TRBV3-2	CASSQDADSYNEQFF
TRBJ2-7	TRBV6-1	CASSENYEQYF
TRBJ2-2	TRBV6-5	CASSYLAGETGELFF
TRBJ2-7	TRBV12-5	CASASSGSYEQYF
TRBJ2-7	TRBV11-2	CASSSLAGGPYEQYF
TRBJ1-1	TRBV5-1	CASSLGGQSEAFF
TRBJ1-6	TRBV5-5	CASSLRPGQTNSPLHF
TRBJ2-1	TRBV6-5	CASSSPTSGSSKFF
TRBJ2-5	TRBV7-9	CASSFSQETQYF
TRBJ1-1	TRBV7-8	CASSLGLDRTEAFF
TRBJ2-7	TRBV29-1	CSVEYHGGRPSEQYF
TRBJ1-1	TRBV3-1/TRBV3-2	CASSLRDAGTEAFF
TRBJ1-1	TRBV5-1	CASSPQVAGGPEAFF
TRBJ2-7	TRBV5-1	CASSFLIQSRNSYEQYF
TRBJ2-2	TRBV5-1	CASSLGNTGELFF
TRBJ2-1	TRBV10-3	CAITLGPSGNNEQFF
TRBJ1-2	TRBV6-5	CASSITGKGYGYTF
TRBJ1-1	TRBV29-1	CSVEEPGTEAFF
TRBJ1-6	TRBV21-1	CASSKGDGNSPLHF
TRBJ2-2	TRBV12-5	CASGREITGELFF
TRBJ2-7	TRBV6-6	CASSYQDYEQYF
TRBJ2-1	TRBV5-1	CASSLAGVPYNEQFF
TRBJ1-1	TRBV29-1	CSAALVVNTEAFF
TRBJ2-2	TRBV28	CASSPTENTGELFF
TRBJ2-7	TRBV6-6	CASTLAGADYEQYF
TRBJ2-1	TRBV9	CASSLTLLSYNEQFF
TRBJ2-2	TRBV7-9	CASSVGGANTGELFF
TRBJ2-3	TRBV28	CAASRHETQYF
TRBJ1-2	TRBV20-1	CSVTGSGGYTF
TRBJ2-7	TRBV12-3/TRBV12-4	CASSLTGSDEQYF
TRBJ2-2	TRBV7-3	CASSKSGRDTGELFF
TRBJ2-3	TRBV28	CASSPGLALMRQGTDTQYF
TRBJ2-1	TRBV7-2	CASSLALGLAVNEQFF
TRBJ2-1	TRBV28	CASSFPTGRKFF
TRBJ2-1	TRBV10-1	CASNSGTGNDEQFF
TRBJ2-4	TRBV19	CASSIVFEGGKNIQYF